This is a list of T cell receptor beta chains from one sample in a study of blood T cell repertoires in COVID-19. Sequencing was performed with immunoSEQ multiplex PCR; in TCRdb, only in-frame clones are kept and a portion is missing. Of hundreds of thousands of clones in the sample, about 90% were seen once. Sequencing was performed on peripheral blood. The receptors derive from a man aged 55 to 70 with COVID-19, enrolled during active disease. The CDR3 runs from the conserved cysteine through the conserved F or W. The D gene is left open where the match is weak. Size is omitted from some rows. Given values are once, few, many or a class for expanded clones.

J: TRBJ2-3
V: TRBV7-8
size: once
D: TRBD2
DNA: TGTGCCAGCAGCTTAGAGTATCTTAGCGGGAGCGCAGATACGCAGTATTTT
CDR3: CASSLEYLSGSADTQYF

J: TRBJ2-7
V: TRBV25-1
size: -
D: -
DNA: TGTGCCAGCAGAGCACAGGGTTCTTCCTACGAGCAGTACTTC
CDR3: CASRAQGSSYEQYF

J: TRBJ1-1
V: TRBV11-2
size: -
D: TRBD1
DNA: TGTGCCAGCAGCCTGAGACAGGGATCGGTCACTGAAGCTTTCTTT
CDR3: CASSLRQGSVTEAFF

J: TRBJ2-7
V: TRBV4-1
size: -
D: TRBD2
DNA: TGCGCCAGCAGCCCTGAGGTACTAGCGGGGAACGAGCAGTACTTC
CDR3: CASSPEVLAGNEQYF

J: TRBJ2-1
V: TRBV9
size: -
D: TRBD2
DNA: TGTGCCAGCAGCGTACTGACTAGCGGGCCCTACAATGAGCAGTTCTTC
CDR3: CASSVLTSGPYNEQFF

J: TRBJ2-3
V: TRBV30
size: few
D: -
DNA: TGTGCCTGGAAAGGTTGGAGGGCTAGCACAGATACGCAGTATTTT
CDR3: CAWKGWRASTDTQYF

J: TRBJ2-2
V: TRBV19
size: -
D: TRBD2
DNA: TGTGCCAGTAGTAGGGCTAGCGGGAGGCCCGGGGAGCTGTTTTTT
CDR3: CASSRASGRPGELFF

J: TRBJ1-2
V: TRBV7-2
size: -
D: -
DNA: TGTGCCAGCAGCCCCGAGGTAACACGGGAAGGCTACACCTTC
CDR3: CASSPEVTREGYTF

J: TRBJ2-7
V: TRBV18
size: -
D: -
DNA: TGTGCCAGCTCACCACCGTATCAGGCTTACGAGCAGTACTTC
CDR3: CASSPPYQAYEQYF

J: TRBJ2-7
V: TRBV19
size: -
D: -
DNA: TGTGCCCCCAAGGAGGGACCTCCCTACGAGCAGTACTTC
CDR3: CAPKEGPPYEQYF

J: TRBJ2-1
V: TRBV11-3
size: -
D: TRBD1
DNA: TGTGCCAGCAGCTTAGGACAGGGGGGGAGCAATGAGCAGTTCTTC
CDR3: CASSLGQGGSNEQFF

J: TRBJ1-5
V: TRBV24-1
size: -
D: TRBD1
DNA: TGTGCCACCAGTGATGGGGACAGTATCTTCAATCAGCCCCAGCATTTT
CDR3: CATSDGDSIFNQPQHF

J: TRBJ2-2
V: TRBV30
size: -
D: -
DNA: TGTGCCTGGAGTCTTGCAACCCACGGCACCGGGGAGCTGTTTTTT
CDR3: CAWSLATHGTGELFF

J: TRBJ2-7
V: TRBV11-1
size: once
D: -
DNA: TGTGCCAGCAGCTTACTCCGTGCCCTAGGCGAGCAGTACTTC
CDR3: CASSLLRALGEQYF

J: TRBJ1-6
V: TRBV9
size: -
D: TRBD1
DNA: TGTGCCAGCAGCGTAGGCGACAGGGGAAATTCACCCCTCCACTTT
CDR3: CASSVGDRGNSPLHF

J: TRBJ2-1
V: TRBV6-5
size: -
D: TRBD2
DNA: TGTGCCAGCAGGGGGATCGGGGGGAGGGAGCAGTTCTTC
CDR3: CASRGIGGREQFF

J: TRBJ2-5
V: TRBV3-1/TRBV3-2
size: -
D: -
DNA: TGTGCCAGCAGCCAAGATCCGAGGTCCCAAGAGACCCAGTACTTC
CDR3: CASSQDPRSQETQYF

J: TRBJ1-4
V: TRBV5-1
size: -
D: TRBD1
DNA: TGCGCCAGCAGCTTGGGGGACAGACCCTCAACTAATGAAAAACTGTTTTTT
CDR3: CASSLGDRPSTNEKLFF

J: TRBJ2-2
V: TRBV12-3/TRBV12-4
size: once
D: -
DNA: TGTGCCAGCAGCCCTAATCCCCCCGGGGAGCTGTTTTTT
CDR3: CASSPNPPGELFF

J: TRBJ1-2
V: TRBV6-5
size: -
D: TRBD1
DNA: TGTGCCAGCAGTCAGGGGGACCAATTCGGCGGCTACACCTTC
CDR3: CASSQGDQFGGYTF

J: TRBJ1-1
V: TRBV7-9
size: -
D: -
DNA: TGTGCCAGCAGCAGAGATGGGGCCGGGGCTTTCTTT
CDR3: CASSRDGAGAFF

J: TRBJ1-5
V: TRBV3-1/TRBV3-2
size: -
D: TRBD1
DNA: TGTGCCAGCAGCCCTGGGACAGGACGAGGTCAGCCCCAGCATTTT
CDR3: CASSPGTGRGQPQHF

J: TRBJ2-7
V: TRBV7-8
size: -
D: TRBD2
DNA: TGTGCCAGCAGCGTGACTAGCGGGAGAGTATACGAGCAGTACTTC
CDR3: CASSVTSGRVYEQYF

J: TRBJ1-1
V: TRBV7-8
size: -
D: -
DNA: TGTGCCAGCAGCTTAGGGGGGGTCGCAGCTTTCTTT
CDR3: CASSLGGVAAFF

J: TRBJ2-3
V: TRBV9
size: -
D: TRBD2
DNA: TGTGCCAGCAGCCCCCTAGGCGGGGGTGGTACAGATACGCAGTATTTT
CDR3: CASSPLGGGGTDTQYF

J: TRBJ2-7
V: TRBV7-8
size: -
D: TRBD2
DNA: TGTGCCAGCAGCACGATCTCCGTGGCGGGGGGCGAGCAGTACTTC
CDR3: CASSTISVAGGEQYF

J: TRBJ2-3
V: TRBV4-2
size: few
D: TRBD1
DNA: TGTGCCAGCAGCCAGGGACAGACAGATACGCAGTATTTT
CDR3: CASSQGQTDTQYF

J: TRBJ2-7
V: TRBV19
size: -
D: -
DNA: TGTGCCAGTAGTCGGTCACGAACCTACGAGCAGTACTTC
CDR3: CASSRSRTYEQYF

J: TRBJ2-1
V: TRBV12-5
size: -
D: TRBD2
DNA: TGTGCTAGTGGTCAACTAGCGGGAGTAGGAAATGAGCAGTTCTTC
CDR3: CASGQLAGVGNEQFF

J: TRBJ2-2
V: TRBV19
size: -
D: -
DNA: TGTGCCAGTAGTACCGTAGGGGGTGGCGGGGAGCTGTTTTTT
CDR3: CASSTVGGGGELFF

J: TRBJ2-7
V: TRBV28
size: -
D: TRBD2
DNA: TGTGCCAGCTTCGGGACTAGGTCTTACGAGCAGTACTTC
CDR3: CASFGTRSYEQYF

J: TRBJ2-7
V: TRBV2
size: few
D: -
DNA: TGTGCCAGCAGTGAAGCCCCCCTTTACGCGGTGGCCGCGCAGTACTTC
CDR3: CASSEAPLYAVAAQYF

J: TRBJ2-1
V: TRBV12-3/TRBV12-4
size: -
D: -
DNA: TGTGCCAGCAGTTTAGCCGCTAGTGAGCAGTTCTTC
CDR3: CASSLAASEQFF

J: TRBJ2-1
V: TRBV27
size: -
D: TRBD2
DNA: TGTGCCAGCAGTTTAAGACTAGCGGGAGGGGCCTCCAGAGAGCAGTTCTTC
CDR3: CASSLRLAGGASREQFF

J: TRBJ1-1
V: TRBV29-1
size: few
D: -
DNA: TGCAGCGTTGGATTAGGAGAAGAAGCTTTCTTT
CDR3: CSVGLGEEAFF

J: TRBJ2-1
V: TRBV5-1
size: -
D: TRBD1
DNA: TGCGCCAGCAGCAAGGGACAGGGGGCTGATGAGCAGTTCTTC
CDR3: CASSKGQGADEQFF

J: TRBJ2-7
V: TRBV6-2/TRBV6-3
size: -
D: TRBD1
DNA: TGTGCCAGCAGTTACGCGATTTCGACAGGGGGAGAACTATCCTTC
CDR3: CASSYAISTGGELSF

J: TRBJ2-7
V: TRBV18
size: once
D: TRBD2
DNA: TGTGCCAGCTCACCACTTCTGGCGGGAGGGCCCTACGAGCAGTACTTC
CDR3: CASSPLLAGGPYEQYF

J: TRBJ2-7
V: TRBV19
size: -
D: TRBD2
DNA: TGTGCCAGTAGTATCGGTAGCGGGAGGGCCAACTACGAGCAGTACTTC
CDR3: CASSIGSGRANYEQYF

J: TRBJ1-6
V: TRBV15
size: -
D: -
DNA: TGTGCCACCAGCAGAGTGGCCGATTCACCCCTCCACTTT
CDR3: CATSRVADSPLHF

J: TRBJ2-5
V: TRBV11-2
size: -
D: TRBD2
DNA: TGTGCCAGCAGCCCGGGACTAGCGAAACAGACCCAGTACTTC
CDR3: CASSPGLAKQTQYF

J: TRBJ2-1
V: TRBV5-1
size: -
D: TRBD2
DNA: TGCGCCAGCAGCTCGGGACTATCCGATGAGCAGTTCTTC
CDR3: CASSSGLSDEQFF

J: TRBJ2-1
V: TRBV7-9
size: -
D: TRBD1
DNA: TGTGCCAGCAGCTGGACAGGGTTTAGCTCAAGCTACAATGAGCAGTTCTTC
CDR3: CASSWTGFSSSYNEQFF

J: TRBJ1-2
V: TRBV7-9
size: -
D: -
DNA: TGTGCCAGCAGCTTAGGGACAAACGGCTATGGCTACACCTTC
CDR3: CASSLGTNGYGYTF

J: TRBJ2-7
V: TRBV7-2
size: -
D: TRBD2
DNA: TGTGCCAGCAGCGTAAGACTAGCGGGGGGAGAGCAGTACTTC
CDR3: CASSVRLAGGEQYF

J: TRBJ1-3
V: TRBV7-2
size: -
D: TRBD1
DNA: TGTGCCAGCAGCTCCGGCCGGGACAGGGTCCGAAACACCATATATTTT
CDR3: CASSSGRDRVRNTIYF

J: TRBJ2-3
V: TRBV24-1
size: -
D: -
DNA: TGTGCCACCAGTGATTCTAACACAGATACGCAGTATTTT
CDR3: CATSDSNTDTQYF

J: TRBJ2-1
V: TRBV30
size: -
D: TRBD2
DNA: TGTGCCTGGATAAGGACTAGTCGCAGTGAGCAGTTCTTC
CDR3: CAWIRTSRSEQFF

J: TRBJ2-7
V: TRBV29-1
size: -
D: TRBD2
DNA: TGCAGCGTTGAATTGGCGGCTAGCGGGAAGGCCTACGAGCAGTACTTC
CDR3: CSVELAASGKAYEQYF

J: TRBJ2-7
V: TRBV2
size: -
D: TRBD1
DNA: TGTGCCAGCAGTAAAACAGGGGGCGAGATTTCCTACGGAGGCGAGCAGTACTTC
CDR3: CASSKTGGEISYGGEQYF

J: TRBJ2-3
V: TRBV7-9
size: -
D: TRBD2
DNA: TGTGCCAGCAGCTGGACTAGCGGGAGCGCAGATACGCAGTATTTT
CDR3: CASSWTSGSADTQYF

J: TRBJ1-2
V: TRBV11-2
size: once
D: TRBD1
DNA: TGTGCCAGCAGCTCCCGCCAGGGACAGGGTGGCTATGGCTACACCTTC
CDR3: CASSSRQGQGGYGYTF

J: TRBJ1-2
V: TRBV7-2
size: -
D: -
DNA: TGTGCCAGCAGATTCTTAACGGACTATGGCTACACCTTC
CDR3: CASRFLTDYGYTF